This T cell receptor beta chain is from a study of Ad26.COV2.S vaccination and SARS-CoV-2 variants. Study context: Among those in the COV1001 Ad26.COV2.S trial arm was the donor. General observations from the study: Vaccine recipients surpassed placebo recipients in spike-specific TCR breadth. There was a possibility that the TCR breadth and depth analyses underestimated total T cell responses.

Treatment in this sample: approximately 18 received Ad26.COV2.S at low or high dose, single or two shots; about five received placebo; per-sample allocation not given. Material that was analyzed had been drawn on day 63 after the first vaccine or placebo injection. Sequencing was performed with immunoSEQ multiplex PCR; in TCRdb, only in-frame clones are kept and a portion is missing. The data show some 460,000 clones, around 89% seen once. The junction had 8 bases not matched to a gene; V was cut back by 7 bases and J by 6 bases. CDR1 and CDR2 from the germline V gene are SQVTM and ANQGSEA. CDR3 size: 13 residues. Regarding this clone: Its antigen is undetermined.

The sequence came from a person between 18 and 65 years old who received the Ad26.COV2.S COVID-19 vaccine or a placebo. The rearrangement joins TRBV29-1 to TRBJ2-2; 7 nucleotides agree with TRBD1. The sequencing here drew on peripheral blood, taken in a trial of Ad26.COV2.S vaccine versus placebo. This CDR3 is CSATQGLPGELFF. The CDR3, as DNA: TGCAGCGCAACACAGGGGTTGCCCGGGGAGCTGTTTTTT.